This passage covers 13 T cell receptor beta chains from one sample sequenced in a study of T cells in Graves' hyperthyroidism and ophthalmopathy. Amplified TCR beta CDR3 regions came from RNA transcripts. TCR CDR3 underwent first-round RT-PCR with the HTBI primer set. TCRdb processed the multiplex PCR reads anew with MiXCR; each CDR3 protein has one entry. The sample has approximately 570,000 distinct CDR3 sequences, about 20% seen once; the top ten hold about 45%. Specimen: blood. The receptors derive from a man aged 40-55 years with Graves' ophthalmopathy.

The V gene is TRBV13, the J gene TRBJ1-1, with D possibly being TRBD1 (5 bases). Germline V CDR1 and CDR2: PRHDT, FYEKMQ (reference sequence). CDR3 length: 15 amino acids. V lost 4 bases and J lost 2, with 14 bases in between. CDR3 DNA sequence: TGTGCCAGCAGCTCCCGACGACAGTATAACACTGAAGCTTTCTTT. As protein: CASSSRRQYNTEAFF.

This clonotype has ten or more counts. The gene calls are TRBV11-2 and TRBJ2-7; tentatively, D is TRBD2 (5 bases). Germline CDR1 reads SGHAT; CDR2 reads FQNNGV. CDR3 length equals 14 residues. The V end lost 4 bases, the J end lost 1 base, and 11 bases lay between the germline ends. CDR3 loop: CASSSDWTSYEQYF. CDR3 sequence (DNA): TGTGCCAGCAGCTCGGACTGGACTTCCTACGAGCAGTACTTC.

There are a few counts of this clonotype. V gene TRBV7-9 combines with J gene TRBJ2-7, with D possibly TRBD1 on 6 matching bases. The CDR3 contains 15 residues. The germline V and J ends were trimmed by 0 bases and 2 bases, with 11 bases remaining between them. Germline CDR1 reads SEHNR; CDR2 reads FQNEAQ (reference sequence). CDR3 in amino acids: CASSLASGHTYEQYF. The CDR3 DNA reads TGTGCCAGCAGCTTAGCTTCGGGACACACCTACGAGCAGTACTTC.

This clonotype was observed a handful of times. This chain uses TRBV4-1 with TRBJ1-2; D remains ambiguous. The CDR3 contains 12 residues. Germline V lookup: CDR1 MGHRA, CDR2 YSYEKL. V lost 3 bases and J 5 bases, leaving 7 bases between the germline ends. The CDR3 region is CASSHITYGYTF. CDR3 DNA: TGCGCCAGCAGCCACATAACTTATGGCTACACCTTC.

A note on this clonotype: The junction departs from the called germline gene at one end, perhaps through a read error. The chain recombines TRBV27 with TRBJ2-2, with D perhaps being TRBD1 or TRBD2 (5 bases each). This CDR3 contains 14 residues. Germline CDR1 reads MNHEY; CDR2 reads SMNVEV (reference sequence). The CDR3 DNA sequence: TGTACCAGCAGCATTGAGGGGCTTTCCGGGGAGCTGTTTTTT. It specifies CTSSIEGLSGELFF.

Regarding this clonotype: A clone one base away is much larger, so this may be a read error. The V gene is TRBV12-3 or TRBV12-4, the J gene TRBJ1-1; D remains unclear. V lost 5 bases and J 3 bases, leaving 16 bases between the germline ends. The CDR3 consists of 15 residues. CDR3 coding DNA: TGTGCCAGCAGTCACACGACCACTATGGACACTGAAGCTTTCTTT. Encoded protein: CASSHTTTMDTEAFF.

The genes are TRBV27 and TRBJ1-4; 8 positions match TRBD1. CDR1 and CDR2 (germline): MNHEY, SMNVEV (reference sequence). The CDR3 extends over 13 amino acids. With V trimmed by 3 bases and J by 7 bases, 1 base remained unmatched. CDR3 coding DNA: TGTGCCAGCAGTTTGACAGGGGTTGAAAAACTGTTTTTT. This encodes CASSLTGVEKLFF.

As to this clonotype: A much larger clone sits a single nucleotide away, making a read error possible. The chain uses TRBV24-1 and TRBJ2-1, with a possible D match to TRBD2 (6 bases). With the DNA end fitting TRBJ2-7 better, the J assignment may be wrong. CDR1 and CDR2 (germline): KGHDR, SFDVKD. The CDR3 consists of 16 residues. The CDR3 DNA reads TGTGCCACCAGTGACCGACGTGGGGGGACTCTCAATGAGCAGTACTTC. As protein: CATSDRRGGTLNEQYF.

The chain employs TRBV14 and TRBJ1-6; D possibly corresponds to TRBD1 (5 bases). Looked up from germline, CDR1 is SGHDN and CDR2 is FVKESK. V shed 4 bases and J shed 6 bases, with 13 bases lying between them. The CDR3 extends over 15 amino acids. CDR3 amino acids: CASSPGTARNSPLHF. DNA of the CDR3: TGTGCCAGCAGCCCCGGGACGGCCCGTAATTCACCCCTCCACTTT.

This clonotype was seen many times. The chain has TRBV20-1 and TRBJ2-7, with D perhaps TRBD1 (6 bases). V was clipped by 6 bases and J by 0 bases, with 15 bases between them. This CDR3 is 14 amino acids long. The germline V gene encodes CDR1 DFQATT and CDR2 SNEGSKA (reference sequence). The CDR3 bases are TGCAGTGCGAAACAGGGTCCCATCTCCTACGAGCAGTACTTC. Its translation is CSAKQGPISYEQYF.

The CDR3 sequence is CASSLDRGRAINIQYF. In DNA form, the CDR3 reads TGTGCCAGCAGTTTGGACAGGGGGCGGGCGATAAACATTCAGTACTTC. The chain carries TRBV12-3 or TRBV12-4 and TRBJ2-4; 11 nucleotides match TRBD1. The V and J ends lost 3 bases and 6 bases, in that order; junction bases with no gene match: 7. This CDR3 is built from 16 residues.

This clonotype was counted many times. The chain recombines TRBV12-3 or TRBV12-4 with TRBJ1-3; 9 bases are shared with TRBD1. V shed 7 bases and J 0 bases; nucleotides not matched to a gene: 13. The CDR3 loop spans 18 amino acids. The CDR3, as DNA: TGTGCCAGCAATCCCAGCGGGACAGGGCTGCGCTCTGGAAACACCATATATTTT. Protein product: CASNPSGTGLRSGNTIYF.

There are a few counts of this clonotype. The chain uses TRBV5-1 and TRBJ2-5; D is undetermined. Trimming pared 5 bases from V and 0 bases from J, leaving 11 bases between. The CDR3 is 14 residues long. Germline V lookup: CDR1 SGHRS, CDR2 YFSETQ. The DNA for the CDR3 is TGCGCCAGCAGTAGGCAGGCGGACCAAGAGACCCAGTACTTC. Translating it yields CASSRQADQETQYF.